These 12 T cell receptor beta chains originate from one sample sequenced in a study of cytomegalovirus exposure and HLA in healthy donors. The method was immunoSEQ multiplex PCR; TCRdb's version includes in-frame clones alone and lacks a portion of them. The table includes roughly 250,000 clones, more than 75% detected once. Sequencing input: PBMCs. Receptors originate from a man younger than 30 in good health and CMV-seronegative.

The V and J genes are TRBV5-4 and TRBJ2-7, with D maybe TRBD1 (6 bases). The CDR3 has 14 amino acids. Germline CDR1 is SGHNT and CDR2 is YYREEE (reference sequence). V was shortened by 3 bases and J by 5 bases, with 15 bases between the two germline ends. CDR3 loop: CASSSRDTLDEQYF. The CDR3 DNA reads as TGTGCCAGCAGCTCTCGGGACACCCTGGACGAGCAGTACTTC.

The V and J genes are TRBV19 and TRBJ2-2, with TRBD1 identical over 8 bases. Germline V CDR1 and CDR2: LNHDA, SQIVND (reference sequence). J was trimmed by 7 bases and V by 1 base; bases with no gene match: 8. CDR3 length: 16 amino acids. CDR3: CASSIVGTGRVGELFF. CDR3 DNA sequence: TGTGCCAGTAGTATAGTGGGGACAGGCAGGGTCGGGGAGCTGTTTTTT.

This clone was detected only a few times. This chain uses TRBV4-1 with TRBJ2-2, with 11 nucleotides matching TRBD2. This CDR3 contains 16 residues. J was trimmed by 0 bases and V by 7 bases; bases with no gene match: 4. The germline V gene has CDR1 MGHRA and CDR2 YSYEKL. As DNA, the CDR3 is TGCGCCAGCAAGGGGGGACTAGCGGCGAACACCGGGGAGCTGTTTTTT. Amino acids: CASKGGLAANTGELFF.

For the CDR3, the DNA is TGTGCCAGCAGCTTACGCGGCCCCTACAATGAGCAGTTCTTC. This translates into CASSLRGPYNEQFF. The chain joins TRBV7-2 to TRBJ2-1; D not certain. Germline V gene lookup returns CDR1 SGHTA and CDR2 FQGNSA. Trimming cost V 2 bases and J 2 bases, with 7 bases left between them. The CDR3 extends over 14 amino acids.

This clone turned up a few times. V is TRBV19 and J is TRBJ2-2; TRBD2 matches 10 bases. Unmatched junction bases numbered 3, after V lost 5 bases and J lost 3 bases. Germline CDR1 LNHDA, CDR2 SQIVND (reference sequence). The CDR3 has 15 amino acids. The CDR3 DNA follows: TGTGCCAGTAGTTTAGCGGGAGGTTACACCGGGGAGCTGTTTTTT. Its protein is CASSLAGGYTGELFF. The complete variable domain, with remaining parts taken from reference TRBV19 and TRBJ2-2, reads DGGITQSPKYLFRKEGQNVTLSCEQNLNHDAMYWYRQDPGQGLRLIYYSQIVNDFQKGDIAEGYSVSREKKESFPLTVTSAQKNPTAFYLCASSLAGGYTGELFFGEGSRLTVL.

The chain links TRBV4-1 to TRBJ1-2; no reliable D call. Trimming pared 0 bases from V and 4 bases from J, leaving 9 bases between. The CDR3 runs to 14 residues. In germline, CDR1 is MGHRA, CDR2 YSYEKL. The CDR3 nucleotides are TGCGCCAGCAGCCAAGATGGACTTCTCTATGGCTACACCTTC. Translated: CASSQDGLLYGYTF.

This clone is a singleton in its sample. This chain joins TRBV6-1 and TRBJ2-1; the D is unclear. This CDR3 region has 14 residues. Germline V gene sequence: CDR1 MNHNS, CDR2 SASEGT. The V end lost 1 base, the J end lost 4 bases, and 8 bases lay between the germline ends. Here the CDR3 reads CASSEVPQYNEQFF. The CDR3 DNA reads TGTGCCAGCAGTGAAGTGCCGCAGTACAATGAGCAGTTCTTC.

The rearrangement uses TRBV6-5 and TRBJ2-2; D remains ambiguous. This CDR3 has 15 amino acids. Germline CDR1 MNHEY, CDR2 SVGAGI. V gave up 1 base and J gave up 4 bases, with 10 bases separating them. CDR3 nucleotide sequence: TGTGCCAGCAGTTACTGGGCTATGAGCACCGGGGAGCTGTTTTTT. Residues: CASSYWAMSTGELFF.

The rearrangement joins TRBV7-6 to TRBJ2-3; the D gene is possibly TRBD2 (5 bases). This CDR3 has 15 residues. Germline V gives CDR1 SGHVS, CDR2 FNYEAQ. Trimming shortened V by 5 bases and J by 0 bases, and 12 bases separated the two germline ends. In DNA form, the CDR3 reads TGTGCCAGCAGCCCGCGGACTGTTAGCACAGATACGCAGTATTTT. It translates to CASSPRTVSTDTQYF.

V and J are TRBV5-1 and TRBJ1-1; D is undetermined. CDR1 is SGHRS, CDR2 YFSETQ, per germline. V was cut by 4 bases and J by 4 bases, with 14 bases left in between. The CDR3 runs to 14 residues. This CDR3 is CASSLLTETTEAFF. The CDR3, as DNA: TGCGCCAGCAGCCTCCTCACAGAGACCACTGAAGCTTTCTTT.

The DNA for the CDR3 is TGTGCCAGAGCGGGTGGAGAGACCCAGTACTTC. Protein: CARAGGETQYF. The V and J genes are TRBV30 and TRBJ2-5; D possibly corresponds to TRBD2 (6 bases). V lost 8 bases and J lost 4, with 11 bases in between. CDR1 is GTSNPN, CDR2 SVGIG, per germline (reference sequence). The CDR3 loop spans 11 amino acids.

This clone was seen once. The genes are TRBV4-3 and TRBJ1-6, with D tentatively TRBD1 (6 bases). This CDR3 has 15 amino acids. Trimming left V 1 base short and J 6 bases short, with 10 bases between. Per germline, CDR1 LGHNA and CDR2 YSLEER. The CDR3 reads CASSQAGHINSPLHF. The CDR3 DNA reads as TGCGCCAGCAGCCAAGCGGGACACATTAATTCACCCCTCCACTTT.